These T cell receptor beta chains were read from a single sample in a study of blood T cell repertoires in COVID-19. TCRdb's table, derived via immunoSEQ multiplex PCR, lists solely in-frame clones and lacks some. This sample has roughly 160,000 clones; approximately 86% occur once, and the top ten carry less than 3%. The sequenced material came from peripheral blood. The receptors here all came from a woman older than 75 with COVID-19, enrolled during active disease. Each CDR3 is given with its conserved first and last residue. D genes are given only for firm matches. The size of a clone is reported for some rows only, either as once, few or many, or as a class for expanded clones.

J gene | V gene | D gene | clone size | CDR3 DNA | CDR3 protein
TRBJ1-5 | TRBV19 | - | - | TGTGCCAGTAGACTGTCGGGGGGCGCGGGGTATAGCAATCAGCCCCAGCATTTT | CASRLSGGAGYSNQPQHF
TRBJ1-3 | TRBV5-6 | - | - | TGTGCCAGCAGCGGAGGACAGTTCTCTGGAAACACCATATATTTT | CASSGGQFSGNTIYF
TRBJ1-5 | TRBV4-2 | - | - | TGTGCCAGCAGCCAACCGGGGGAACATCAGCCCCAGCATTTT | CASSQPGEHQPQHF
TRBJ1-3 | TRBV19 | - | - | TGTGCCAGTAAGACAACAGAACGCTCTGGAAACACCATATATTTT | CASKTTERSGNTIYF
TRBJ2-5 | TRBV6-1 | TRBD1 | - | TGTGCCAGCAGTGATGACAGGGTTGTCCAAGAGACCCAGTACTTC | CASSDDRVVQETQYF
TRBJ1-4 | TRBV9 | - | - | TGTGCCAGCAGCGGGCGGGGTCCCGAAAAACTGTTTTTT | CASSGRGPEKLFF
TRBJ2-1 | TRBV6-2/TRBV6-3 | - | - | TGTGCCAGCAGTTACTCGACTCTAGCCAGCTCCTACAATGAGCAGTTCTTC | CASSYSTLASSYNEQFF
TRBJ2-7 | TRBV7-2 | TRBD2 | few | TGTGCCAGCAGCCCCAAGAGCTCTGGGACTAGCCTTACCTACGAGCAGTACTTC | CASSPKSSGTSLTYEQYF
TRBJ2-3 | TRBV13 | - | - | TGTGCCAGCAGCTTGTTTGGGGGGACCACAGATACGCAGTATTTT | CASSLFGGTTDTQYF
TRBJ1-6 | TRBV9 | - | - | TGTGCCAGCGCGCAGACACTTAATTCACCCCTCCACTTT | CASAQTLNSPLHF
TRBJ2-3 | TRBV3-1/TRBV3-2 | TRBD2 | - | TGTGCCAGCAGATCAAGCGGGGGGGTCACAGATACGCAGTATTTT | CASRSSGGVTDTQYF
TRBJ2-2 | TRBV6-6 | TRBD2 | - | TGTGCCAGCAGTCATCCAGATCTAGCGGGAGGGCAGTGGAACACCGGGGAGCTGTTTTTT | CASSHPDLAGGQWNTGELFF
TRBJ1-3 | TRBV5-1 | - | - | TGCGCCAGCAGCTTGGTGGCAGGACAGAGATCTGGAAACACCATATATTTT | CASSLVAGQRSGNTIYF
TRBJ2-1 | TRBV9 | - | - | TGTGCCAGCAGCGGGGACTTGTACAATGAGCAGTTCTTC | CASSGDLYNEQFF
TRBJ2-1 | TRBV27 | - | - | TGTGCCAGCACCCCTTTATCAGGGGTGGGGAACAATGAGCAGTTCTTC | CASTPLSGVGNNEQFF